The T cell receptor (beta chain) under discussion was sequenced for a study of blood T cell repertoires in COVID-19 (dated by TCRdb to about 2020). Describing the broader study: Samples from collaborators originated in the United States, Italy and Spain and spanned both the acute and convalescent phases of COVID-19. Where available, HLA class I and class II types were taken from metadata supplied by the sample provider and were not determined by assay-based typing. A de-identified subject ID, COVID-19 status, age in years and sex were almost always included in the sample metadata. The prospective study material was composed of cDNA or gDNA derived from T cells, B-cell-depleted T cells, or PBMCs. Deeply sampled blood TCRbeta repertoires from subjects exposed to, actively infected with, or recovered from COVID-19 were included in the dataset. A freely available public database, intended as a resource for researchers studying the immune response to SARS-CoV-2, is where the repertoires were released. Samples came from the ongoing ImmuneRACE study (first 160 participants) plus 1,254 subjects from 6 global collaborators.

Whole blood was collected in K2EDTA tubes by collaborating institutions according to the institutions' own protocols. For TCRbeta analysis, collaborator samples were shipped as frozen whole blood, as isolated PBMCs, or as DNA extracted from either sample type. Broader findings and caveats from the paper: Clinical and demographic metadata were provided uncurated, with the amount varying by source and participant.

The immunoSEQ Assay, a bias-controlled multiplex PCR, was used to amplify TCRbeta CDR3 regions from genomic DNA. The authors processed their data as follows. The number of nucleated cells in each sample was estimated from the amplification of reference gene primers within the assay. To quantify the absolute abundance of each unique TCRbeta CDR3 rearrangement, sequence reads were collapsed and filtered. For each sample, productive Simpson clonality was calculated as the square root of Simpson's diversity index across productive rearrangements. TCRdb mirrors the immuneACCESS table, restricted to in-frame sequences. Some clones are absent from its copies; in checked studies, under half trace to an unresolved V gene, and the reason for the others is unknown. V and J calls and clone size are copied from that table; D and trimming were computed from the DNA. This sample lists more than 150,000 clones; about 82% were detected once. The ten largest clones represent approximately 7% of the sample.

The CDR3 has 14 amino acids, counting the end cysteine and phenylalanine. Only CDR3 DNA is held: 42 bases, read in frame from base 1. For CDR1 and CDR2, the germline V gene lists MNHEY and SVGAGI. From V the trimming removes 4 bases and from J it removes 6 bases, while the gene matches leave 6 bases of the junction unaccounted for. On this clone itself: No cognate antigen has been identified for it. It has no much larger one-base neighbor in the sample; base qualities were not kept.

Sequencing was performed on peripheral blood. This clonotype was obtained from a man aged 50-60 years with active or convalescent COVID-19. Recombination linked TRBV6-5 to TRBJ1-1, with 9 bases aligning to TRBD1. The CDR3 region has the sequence CASSSRWTGAEAFF. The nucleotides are TGTGCCAGCAGTTCCCGGTGGACAGGGGCTGAAGCTTTCTTT.